This TCR beta chain was retrieved from a study of PD-1 blockade in classical Hodgkin lymphoma. Study-level information: Patients were dosed intravenously with nivolumab at 3 mg/kg every 2 weeks.

The protocol was immunoSEQ multiplex PCR, while the TCRdb copy is restricted to in-frame clones and leaves out a portion. The sample yields tens of thousands of clones, just over 85% seen once. Every patient relapsed after autologous stem cell transplantation, and brentuximab vedotin exposure varied. The CDR3 has 16 residues. The germline gives CDR1 WNHNN, CDR2 SYGVQD (reference sequence). Trimming pared 3 bases from V and 1 base from J, leaving 12 bases between. Whole-study results and caveats: By cycle point C4D1, TCR diversity had risen significantly in CD4+ cells (but not CD8+ cells). Patients with a complete response exhibited baseline diversity comparable to newly diagnosed patients. Newly diagnosed patients were reported to start with lower TCR diversity than healthy donors.

Points on this clone: Antigen: not known.

The sequencing here drew on peripheral blood mononuclear cells (PBMCs), taken before the second cycle of nivolumab. This clonotype was sampled from a human donor with classical Hodgkin lymphoma. The J gene is TRBJ2-2, the V gene TRBV10-1; the D gene is possibly TRBD1 (6 bases). CDR3 sequence reads: CASSDPGQRNTGELFF. The CDR3 DNA is TGCGCCAGCAGTGACCCTGGACAGCGGAACACCGGGGAGCTGTTTTTT.